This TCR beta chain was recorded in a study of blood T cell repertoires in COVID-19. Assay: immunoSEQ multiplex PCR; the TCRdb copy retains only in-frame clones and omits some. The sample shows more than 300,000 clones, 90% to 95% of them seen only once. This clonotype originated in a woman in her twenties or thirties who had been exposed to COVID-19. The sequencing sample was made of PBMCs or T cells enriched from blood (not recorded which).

In nucleotides, the CDR3 is TGCAGCGTTGAGAGTATTATTCGCAGGGAAGAAGCTTTCTTT. As protein: CSVESIIRREEAFF. The V and J genes are TRBV29-1 and TRBJ1-1; D may be TRBD1 (5 bases). Germline V gene sequence: CDR1 SQVTM, CDR2 ANQGSEA. The CDR3 spans 14 residues. The germline V and J ends were trimmed by 3 bases and 8 bases, with 19 bases remaining between them.